These T cell receptor beta chains were read from a single sample in a study of T cell responses to AZD1222 COVID-19 vaccine. The repertoire was sequenced with immunoSEQ multiplex PCR; TCRdb's copy has only in-frame clones and lacks some. This table has around 120,000 clones, 88% appearing once. The sequenced sample was peripheral blood, obtained on day 0 of MenACWY control vaccination. Receptors were obtained from an adult in good health. Both conserved end residues are part of each CDR3. A D gene is named only where the DNA matches it firmly. Only some rows state a clone size, as once, few, many or a class for expanded clones.

>TRBD2|TRBV6-5|TRBJ2-1|once
TGTGCCAGCGGTAGGGAGCGGGGGAATGAGCAGTTCTTC
CASGRERGNEQFF
>TRBD1|TRBV7-9|TRBJ2-1|.
TGTGCCAGCAGCTCGACAGGGGTAGGTGAGCAGTTCTTC
CASSSTGVGEQFF
>TRBD1|TRBV15|TRBJ2-7|once
TGTGCCACCAGCAGGGCTTTCCAAAGGGACAGCCGAAAGCAGTACTTC
CATSRAFQRDSRKQYF
>TRBD1|TRBV6-4|TRBJ1-5|.
TGTGCCAGCAGGGGAGGGACAGGGGCTCCTCAGCCCCAGCATTTT
CASRGGTGAPQPQHF
>.|TRBV5-1|TRBJ1-5|once
TGCGCCAGCAGCATGACCCTAGGTCAGCCCCAGCATTTT
CASSMTLGQPQHF
>.|TRBV27|TRBJ2-2|.
TGTGCCAGCAGACGGAACACCGGGGAGCTGTTTTTT
CASRRNTGELFF
>TRBD2|TRBV28|TRBJ2-7|.
TGTGCCAGCAGTCCTAGCGGGAGGGCCTTCTACGAGCAGTACTTC
CASSPSGRAFYEQYF
>TRBD1|TRBV28|TRBJ1-5|.
TGTGCCAGCAGTTTACCACAGGGGGCTATTCAGCCCCAGCATTTT
CASSLPQGAIQPQHF
>TRBD2|TRBV29-1|TRBJ2-1|.
TGCAGCGTGGGAATGAGACTAGCGGGAGACAATGAGCAGTTCTTC
CSVGMRLAGDNEQFF
>.|TRBV28|TRBJ1-2|.
TGTGCCAGCAGTTTATGGGAGTTTGGCTACACCTTC
CASSLWEFGYTF
>.|TRBV27|TRBJ1-6|.
TGTGCCAGCAGTTTTGGGGGGTTTAATTCACCCCTCCACTTT
CASSFGGFNSPLHF
>.|TRBV6-5|TRBJ1-2|once
TGTGCCAGCAGTACGGACGGTAACTATGGCTACACCTTC
CASSTDGNYGYTF
>TRBD2|TRBV3-1/TRBV3-2|TRBJ2-3|.
TGTGCCAGCAGCCGGAGCGGGGGCACAGATACGCAGTATTTT
CASSRSGGTDTQYF
>.|TRBV29-1|TRBJ1-1|.
TGCAGCGTTGGGGGGAGAACAGTCGGAGCTTTCTTT
CSVGGRTVGAFF
>TRBD1|TRBV5-4|TRBJ1-3|.
TGTGCCAGCAGCTTGGCGGGCAGGGGGCCTGGAGGCACCATATATTTT
CASSLAGRGPGGTIYF
>.|TRBV18|TRBJ1-1|.
TGTGCCAGCCGCCCTGGGGGGACCCCTGAAGCTTTCTTT
CASRPGGTPEAFF
>.|TRBV3-1/TRBV3-2|TRBJ1-1|.
TGTGCCAGCAGCCCGCTGACAGGCAAAACTGAAGCTTTCTTT
CASSPLTGKTEAFF
>TRBD2|TRBV11-2|TRBJ2-7|.
TGTGCCAGCAGCCGACTCCTGGCTAGCGGGCTCTACGAGCAGTACTTC
CASSRLLASGLYEQYF
>.|TRBV7-6|TRBJ2-7|.
TGTGCCAGCAGCTTAGAATGGGATTCCGAGCAGTACTTC
CASSLEWDSEQYF
>TRBD1|TRBV7-3|TRBJ1-2|.
TGTGCCAGCAGCTCACAGGGGATTGGCTACACCTTC
CASSSQGIGYTF
>TRBD2|TRBV10-2|TRBJ2-5|.
TGCGCCAGCAGCCAAGGGACTAGCGGGAGTATCCAAGAGACCCAGTACTTC
CASSQGTSGSIQETQYF
>.|TRBV30|TRBJ2-5|.
TGTGCCTGGATTCGGGCAGGGCTCTGGCAAGAGACCCAGTACTTC
CAWIRAGLWQETQYF
>TRBD2|TRBV27|TRBJ2-3|.
TGTGCCAGCAGTTTAGAGGGACTAGGAAATACGCAGTATTTT
CASSLEGLGNTQYF
>.|TRBV9|TRBJ1-1|.
TGTGCCAGCAGCGTAGGGGTCCCGAACACTGAAGCTTTCTTT
CASSVGVPNTEAFF